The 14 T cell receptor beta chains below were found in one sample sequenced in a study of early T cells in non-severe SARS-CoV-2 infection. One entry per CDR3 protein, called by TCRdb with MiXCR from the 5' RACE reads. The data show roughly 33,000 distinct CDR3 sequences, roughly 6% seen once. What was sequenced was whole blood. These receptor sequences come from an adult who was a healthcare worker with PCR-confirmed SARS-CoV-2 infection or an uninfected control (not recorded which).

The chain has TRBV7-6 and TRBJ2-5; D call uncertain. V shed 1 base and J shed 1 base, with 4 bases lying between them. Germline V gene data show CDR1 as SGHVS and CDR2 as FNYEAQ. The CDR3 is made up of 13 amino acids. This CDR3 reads CASSLGFQETQYF. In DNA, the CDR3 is TGTGCCAGCAGCTTAGGGTTCCAAGAGACCCAGTACTTC.

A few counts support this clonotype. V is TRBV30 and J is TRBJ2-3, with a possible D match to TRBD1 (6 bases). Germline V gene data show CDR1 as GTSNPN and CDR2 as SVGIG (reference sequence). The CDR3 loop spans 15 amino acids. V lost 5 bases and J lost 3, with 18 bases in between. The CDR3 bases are TGTGCCTGGGGTAGGGCAGGGGTTTTAACAGATACGCAGTATTTT. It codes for CAWGRAGVLTDTQYF.

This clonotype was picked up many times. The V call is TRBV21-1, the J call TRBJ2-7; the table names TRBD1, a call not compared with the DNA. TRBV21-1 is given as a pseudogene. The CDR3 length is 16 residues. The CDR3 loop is CASSSTGGGSSYEQYV. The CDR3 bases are TGTGCCAGCAGCAGTACAGGGGGCGGGAGCTCCTACGAGCAGTACGTC.

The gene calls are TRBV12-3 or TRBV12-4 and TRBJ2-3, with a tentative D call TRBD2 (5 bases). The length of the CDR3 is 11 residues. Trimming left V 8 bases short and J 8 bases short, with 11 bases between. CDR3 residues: CASQLRVTQYF. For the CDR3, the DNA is TGTGCCAGCCAATTGCGGGTTACGCAGTATTTT.

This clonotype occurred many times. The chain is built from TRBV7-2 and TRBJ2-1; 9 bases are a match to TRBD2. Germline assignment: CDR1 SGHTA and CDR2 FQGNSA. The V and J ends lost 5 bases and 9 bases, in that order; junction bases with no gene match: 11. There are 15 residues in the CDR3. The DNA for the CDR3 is TGTGCCAGCAGCCCCGGAGGACTAGCGTCGGGTGAGCAGTTCTTC. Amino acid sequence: CASSPGGLASGEQFF.

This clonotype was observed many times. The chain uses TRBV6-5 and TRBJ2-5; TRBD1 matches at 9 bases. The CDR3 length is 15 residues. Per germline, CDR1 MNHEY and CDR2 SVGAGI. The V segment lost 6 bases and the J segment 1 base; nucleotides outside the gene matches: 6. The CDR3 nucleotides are TGTGCCAGCAGCTTTTACAGGGGGCGCCAAGAGACCCAGTACTTC. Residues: CASSFYRGRQETQYF.

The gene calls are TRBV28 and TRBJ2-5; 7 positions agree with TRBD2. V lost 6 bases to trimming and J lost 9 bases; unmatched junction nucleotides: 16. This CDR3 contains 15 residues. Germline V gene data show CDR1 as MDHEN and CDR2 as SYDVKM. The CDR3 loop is CASRDGGRPGEAQYF. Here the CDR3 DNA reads TGTGCCAGCAGAGATGGCGGGAGACCGGGGGAGGCCCAGTACTTC.

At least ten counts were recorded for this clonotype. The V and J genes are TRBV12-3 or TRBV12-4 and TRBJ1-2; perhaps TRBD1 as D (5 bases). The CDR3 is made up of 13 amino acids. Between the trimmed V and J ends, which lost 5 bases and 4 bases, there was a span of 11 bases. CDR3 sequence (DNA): TGTGCCAGCAGTGAAGGGGTTGTCTATGGCTACACCTTC. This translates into CASSEGVVYGYTF.

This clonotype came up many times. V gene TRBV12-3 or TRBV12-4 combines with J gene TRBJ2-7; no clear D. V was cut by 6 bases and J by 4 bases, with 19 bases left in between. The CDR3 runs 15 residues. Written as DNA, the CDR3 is TGTGCCAGCAGCGGCGGACCCACGAGATTGTACGAGCAGTACGTC. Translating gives CASSGGPTRLYEQYV.

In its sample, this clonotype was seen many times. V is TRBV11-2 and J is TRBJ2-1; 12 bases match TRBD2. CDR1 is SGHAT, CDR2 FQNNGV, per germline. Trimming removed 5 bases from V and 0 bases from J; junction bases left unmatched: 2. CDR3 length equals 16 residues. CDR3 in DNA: TGTGCCAGCAGCCAGACTAGCGGGGGCTCCTACAATGAGCAGTTCTTC. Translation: CASSQTSGGSYNEQFF.

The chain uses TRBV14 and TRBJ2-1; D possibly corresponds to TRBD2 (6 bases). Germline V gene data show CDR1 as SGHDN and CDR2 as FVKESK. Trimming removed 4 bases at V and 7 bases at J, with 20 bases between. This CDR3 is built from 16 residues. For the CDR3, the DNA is TGTGCCAGCAGCCTCATGGGCAGGGAGGTTAAGAATGAGCAGTTCTTC. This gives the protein CASSLMGREVKNEQFF.

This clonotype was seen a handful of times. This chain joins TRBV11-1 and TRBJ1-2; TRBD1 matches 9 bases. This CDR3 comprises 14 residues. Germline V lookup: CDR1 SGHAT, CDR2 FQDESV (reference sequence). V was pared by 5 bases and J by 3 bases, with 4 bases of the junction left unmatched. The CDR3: CASSERTGDYGYTF. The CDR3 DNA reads TGTGCCAGCAGCGAACGGACAGGGGACTATGGCTACACCTTC.

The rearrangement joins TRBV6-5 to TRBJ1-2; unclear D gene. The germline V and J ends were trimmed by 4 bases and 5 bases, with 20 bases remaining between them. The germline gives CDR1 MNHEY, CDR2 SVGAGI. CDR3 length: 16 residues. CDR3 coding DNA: TGTGCCAGCAGTTCCACACAGCCAGATACCAATTATGGCTACACCTTC. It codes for CASSSTQPDTNYGYTF.

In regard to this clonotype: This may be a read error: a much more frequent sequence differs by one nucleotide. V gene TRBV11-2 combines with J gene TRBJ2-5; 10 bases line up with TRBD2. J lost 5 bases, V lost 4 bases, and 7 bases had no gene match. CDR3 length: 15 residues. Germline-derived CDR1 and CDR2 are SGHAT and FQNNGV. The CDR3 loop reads CASSSVPLAGETQYF. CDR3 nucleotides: TGTGCCAGCAGCTCAGTCCCACTAGCGGGGGAGACCCAGTACTTC.